This T cell receptor (beta chain) stems from a study of spatial heterogeneity in lung cancer. Noted time point: sample taken at primary tumor resection. The sequenced material consisted of unsorted whole RNA from tumor, nontumor lung or frozen PBMC. This clonotype was counted many times. TCRdb itself ran the 5' RACE reads through MiXCR, one entry per CDR3 protein. The data contain about 29,000 distinct CDR3 sequences, about 8.1% of them singletons. Germline CDR1 reads KGHDR; CDR2 reads SFDVKD. The CDR3 is 17 residues long. The trim removed 3 bases at V and 2 bases at J, leaving 8 bases unmatched. The source of this sequence is a female donor with early-stage non-small cell lung cancer. The V call is TRBV24-1, the J call TRBJ2-1, with 8 bases matching TRBD2. The source material was PBMCs, sampled at surgery. This chain's CDR3 is CATSDPRSGSAYNEQFF. DNA for the CDR3: TGTGCCACCAGTGATCCGAGGAGCGGGAGCGCCTACAATGAGCAGTTCTTC.